One and the same sample provided the 12 T cell receptor beta chains below, sequenced in a study of STAT3 mutations in large granular lymphocyte leukemia. Findings and limits, study-wide: In T-cell large granular lymphocyte leukemia, about half of patients showed multiple immunodominant subclonotypes.

The antigens for these receptors are not known. Sequencing was performed with immunoSEQ multiplex PCR; in TCRdb, only in-frame clones are kept and a portion is missing. The table shows roughly 14,000 clones, with roughly 90% occurring only once. Sequencing was done on a sample of peripheral blood mononuclear cells. These receptor sequences come from a man between 35 and 55 years old with T-cell large granular lymphocyte leukemia. Some clones in this sample may be carry-over from other donors' samples.

The chain employs TRBV27 and TRBJ1-1, with D unresolved. V lost 0 bases, J lost 1 base, and 9 bases lay in between. The CDR3 extends over 15 amino acids. Germline lookup yields CDR1 MNHEY and CDR2 SMNVEV (reference sequence). CDR3 in DNA: TGTGCCAGCAGTTTATCCTCTGGCGGGAACACTGAAGCTTTCTTT. Protein: CASSLSSGGNTEAFF.

V and J are TRBV30 and TRBJ1-4; D remains ambiguous. The CDR3 totals 14 residues. In germline, CDR1 is GTSNPN, CDR2 SVGIG (reference sequence). Between the trimmed V and J ends, which lost 1 base and 8 bases, there was a span of 14 bases. Here the CDR3 reads CAWSGQAIGEKLFF. CDR3 DNA sequence: TGTGCCTGGAGTGGCCAGGCGATCGGAGAAAAACTGTTTTTT.

This clone was detected only a few times. The genes are TRBV9 and TRBJ1-4; D remains ambiguous. The length of the CDR3 is 14 residues. From germline, CDR1 is SGDLS and CDR2 YYNGEE. Between the trimmed V and J ends, which lost 0 bases and 6 bases, there was a span of 9 bases. CDR3 nucleotide sequence: TGTGCCAGCAGCGTAGGGGAGGGAGATGAAAAACTGTTTTTT. It yields the protein CASSVGEGDEKLFF.

This clone has just one count. J is TRBJ1-4 and V is TRBV7-9; no clear D gene. Germline values: CDR1 SEHNR, CDR2 FQNEAQ (reference sequence). With 5 bases removed from V and 6 bases from J, the gap between germline ends came to 16 bases. CDR3 length: 15 amino acids. The CDR3 region has the DNA TGTGCCAGCAGCGATAGACCGTCGGCGGATGAAAAACTGTTTTTT. The encoded protein is CASSDRPSADEKLFF.

This chain joins TRBV27 and TRBJ1-1, with a tentative D call TRBD1 (5 bases). The V gene lost 6 bases and the J gene lost 1 base, with 9 bases spanning the gap. Germline CDR1 reads MNHEY; CDR2 reads SMNVEV (reference sequence). This CDR3 contains 13 residues. CDR3 loop: CASRPTGNTEAFF. The DNA for the CDR3 is TGTGCCAGCAGACCTACAGGGAACACTGAAGCTTTCTTT.

The chain recombines TRBV28 with TRBJ1-6; a possible D gene is TRBD1 (6 bases). V was pared by 4 bases and J by 6 bases, with 16 bases between. Germline loops: CDR1 MDHEN, CDR2 SYDVKM. This CDR3 is 16 amino acids long. The CDR3 region has the DNA TGTGCCAGCAGTTCACCTACAGGGACCTCTAATTCACCCCTCCACTTT. Amino acid sequence: CASSSPTGTSNSPLHF.

The chain recombines TRBV4-1 with TRBJ2-3; 12 bases fit TRBD2. Germline V gene data show CDR1 as MGHRA and CDR2 as YSYEKL. The ends lost 5 bases at V and 0 bases at J; junction bases unmatched: 12. This CDR3 has 19 residues. CDR3 DNA: TGCGCCAGCAGCACCCCATCGGGACTAGCGGGCCTTAGCACAGATACGCAGTATTTT. Translation: CASSTPSGLAGLSTDTQYF.

This chain links TRBV7-2 with TRBJ1-4; D gene unclear. Germline V gene sequence: CDR1 SGHTA, CDR2 FQGNSA. The ends were cut back, 2 bases at V and 5 bases at J, with 15 bases in the middle. The CDR3 extends over 16 amino acids. CDR3 in DNA: TGTGCCAGCAGCTTAAACGTGGGCAGGCCGAATGAAAAACTGTTTTTT. Its protein is CASSLNVGRPNEKLFF.

The table lists this clone with a few counts. The V and J genes are TRBV5-1 and TRBJ2-7, with D perhaps matching TRBD1 (5 bases). The CDR3 runs 14 residues. CDR1 and CDR2 from the germline V gene are SGHRS and YFSETQ. V was clipped by 6 bases and J by 2 bases, with 15 bases between them. The CDR3 here is CASTPRGRAYEQYF. DNA of the CDR3: TGCGCCAGCACCCCTAGGGGAAGGGCCTACGAGCAGTACTTC.

This clone came up once. The rearrangement joins TRBV4-3 to TRBJ2-2; D may match TRBD1 or TRBD2 (6 bases each). Germline CDR1 LGHNA, CDR2 YSLEER. The CDR3 sequence is 15 residues long. Trimming removed 0 bases from V and 7 bases from J, with 12 bases in between. CDR3 DNA sequence: TGCGCCAGCAGCCAAGAACAAAGGGGGGTCGGGGAGCTGTTTTTT. Amino acid sequence: CASSQEQRGVGELFF.

The chain carries TRBV29-1 and TRBJ2-7, with 11 bases aligning to TRBD1. The ends lost 7 bases at V and 2 bases at J; junction bases unmatched: 4. CDR3 length equals 13 residues. CDR1 SQVTM and CDR2 ANQGSEA come from the germline V gene. CDR3 bases: TGCAGCGGCCTGGGACAGGGGGCCTACGAGCAGTACTTC. This codes for CSGLGQGAYEQYF.

The rearrangement joins TRBV29-1 to TRBJ1-1; a weak D match, TRBD1 (5 bases). Per germline, CDR1 SQVTM and CDR2 ANQGSEA. CDR3 length equals 13 residues. Trimming left V 0 bases short and J 4 bases short, with 9 bases between. CDR3 DNA sequence: TGCAGCGTTGAAGAAGGGGCGGGCACTGAAGCTTTCTTT. Translating gives CSVEEGAGTEAFF.